This T cell receptor (beta chain) was captured in a study of cytomegalovirus exposure and HLA in healthy donors. Deletions cut 2 bases from V and 0 bases from J, with 14 bases between. This CDR3 is 16 amino acids long. CDR1 is SGHVS, CDR2 FQNEAQ, per germline. Use of 60 Vbeta and 13 Jbeta primers characterized the PCR. Only in-frame clones appear in the TCRdb table, and some are missing; sequencing was by immunoSEQ multiplex PCR. The sample lists fewer than 250,000 clones, 70% to 85% occurring once. This clone occurred once. The sample was PBMCs. V and J are TRBV7-8 and TRBJ2-7; weak D call: TRBD1 (5 bases). The TCR originated in a man in his forties in good health and CMV-seropositive. CDR3 protein: CASSLRGDSPSYEQYF. CDR3 nucleotides: TGTGCCAGCAGCTTAAGAGGAGACAGCCCCTCCTACGAGCAGTACTTC.